The 24 T cell receptor beta chains given below trace back to one sample, sequenced in a study of cytomegalovirus exposure and HLA in healthy donors. This table comes from immunoSEQ multiplex PCR, and its TCRdb copy is limited to in-frame clones, with some not included. The sample holds approximately 210,000 clones, more than 75% seen once. Input material: PBMCs. The source of these receptors is a woman aged 18-30 years in good health and CMV-seronegative.

In this sample, this clone is medium-sized. V usage is TRBV9 and J usage is TRBJ1-2; D unresolved. V was shortened by 6 bases and J by 7 bases, with 13 bases between the two germline ends. This CDR3 comprises 12 residues. Germline assignment: CDR1 SGDLS and CDR2 YYNGEE. CDR3: CASTSRDGGYTF. The CDR3, as DNA: TGTGCCAGCACTTCGAGGGATGGTGGCTACACCTTC.

The chain links TRBV6-6 to TRBJ2-7; 9 bases are a match to TRBD1. Looked up from germline, CDR1 is MNHNY and CDR2 is SVGAGI (reference sequence). The CDR3 runs 16 residues. Germline trimming cut 10 bases from V and 4 bases from J; bases unmatched to any gene: 17. The CDR3 DNA sequence: TGTGCCACCGAGGACAGGGGAGACGTAGGTGGGTACGAGCAGTACTTC. It encodes CATEDRGDVGGYEQYF.

This rearrangement joins TRBV29-1 to TRBJ2-1, with a weak D call TRBD2 (6 bases). The CDR3 spans 12 residues. Germline V gene sequence: CDR1 SQVTM, CDR2 ANQGSEA. V dropped 4 bases and J dropped 8 bases, with 12 bases sitting between them. CDR3 coding DNA: TGCAGCGTTGCTAGCGATAAGGATGAGCAGTTCTTC. Encoded protein: CSVASDKDEQFF.

The chain couples TRBV7-9 to TRBJ2-7, with 7 bases that match TRBD1. V was clipped by 5 bases and J by 4 bases; unmatched bases: 11. The CDR3 loop spans 15 amino acids. CDR1 and CDR2 (germline): SEHNR, FQNEAQ (reference sequence). Written as DNA, the CDR3 is TGTGCCAGCAGCGCTTCGCGACAGGGAAGTTACGAGCAGTACTTC. Encoded protein: CASSASRQGSYEQYF.

The rearrangement uses TRBV9 and TRBJ1-3, with 7 bases aligning to TRBD1. This CDR3 is 15 amino acids long. Germline assignment: CDR1 SGDLS and CDR2 YYNGEE. V lost 3 bases to trimming and J lost 0 bases; unmatched junction nucleotides: 3. The CDR3 nucleotides are TGTGCCAGCAGCGCAGGGGGATCCTCTGGAAACACCATATATTTT. Residues: CASSAGGSSGNTIYF.

The gene calls are TRBV5-4 and TRBJ1-2, with 9 bases that match TRBD1. CDR1 and CDR2 from the germline V gene are SGHNT and YYREEE (reference sequence). The V and J ends lost 2 bases and 8 bases, in that order; junction bases with no gene match: 4. The CDR3 sequence is 13 residues long. For the CDR3, the DNA is TGTGCCAGCAGCTTACAGGGGGCAAGAGGCTACACCTTC. Translating it yields CASSLQGARGYTF.

The rearrangement uses TRBV6-5 and TRBJ1-4; 10 bases are shared with TRBD1. V shed 6 bases, J shed 7 bases, and the junction held 5 bases outside the gene matches. The CDR3 has 14 residues. Germline values: CDR1 MNHEY, CDR2 SVGAGI. As DNA, the CDR3 is TGTGCCAGCAGCCTAGACAGGGGGCCTGAAAAACTGTTTTTT. Its protein is CASSLDRGPEKLFF.

This chain links TRBV4-1 with TRBJ2-5; D might be TRBD2 (7 bases). This CDR3 spans 15 amino acids. Germline V lookup: CDR1 MGHRA, CDR2 YSYEKL. Trimming left V 4 bases short and J 4 bases short, with 16 bases between. This CDR3 reads CASSLGGGVLETQYF. DNA for the CDR3: TGCGCCAGCAGCCTGGGAGGGGGAGTGTTAGAGACCCAGTACTTC.

The chain joins TRBV6-1 to TRBJ2-1, with 10 bases matching TRBD2. Unmatched junction bases numbered 6, after V lost 2 bases and J lost 5 bases. Germline V CDR1 and CDR2: MNHNS, SASEGT. CDR3 length: 16 amino acids. CDR3 nucleotide sequence: TGTGCCAGCAGTGAACGCGCTAGCGGGGGTAACAATGAGCAGTTCTTC. It yields the protein CASSERASGGNNEQFF.

Only a few counts were recorded for this clone. This chain connects TRBV5-4 to TRBJ1-1; D unresolved. The germline V gene has CDR1 SGHNT and CDR2 YYREEE (reference sequence). This CDR3 has 15 amino acids. The V and J ends lost 0 bases and 1 base respectively, with 10 bases between them. The CDR3 region is CASSLDYRSNTEAFF. CDR3 sequence (DNA): TGTGCCAGCAGCTTGGACTATCGGTCGAACACTGAAGCTTTCTTT.

This rearrangement joins TRBV9 to TRBJ2-1; D gene ambiguous. Trimming removed 2 bases from V and 8 bases from J, with 8 bases in between. The CDR3 has 12 residues. Germline values: CDR1 SGDLS, CDR2 YYNGEE. The DNA of the CDR3 is TGTGCCAGCAGCGTGTCTACGGATGAGCAGTTCTTC. This gives the protein CASSVSTDEQFF.

The CDR3 here is CASSSPRENTGELFF. The CDR3 DNA is TGTGCCAGCAGCTCCCCCCGGGAGAACACCGGGGAGCTGTTTTTT. The chain is built from TRBV11-3 and TRBJ2-2; perhaps TRBD2 as D (5 bases). CDR1 is SGHNT and CDR2 is YENEEA in the germline V gene. The CDR3 extends over 15 amino acids. V dropped 4 bases and J dropped 1 base, with 10 bases sitting between them.

The chain uses TRBV4-2 and TRBJ2-7; 12 bases fit TRBD2. CDR3 length: 16 amino acids. From germline, CDR1 is LGHNA and CDR2 YNFKEQ. The junction had 9 bases not matched to a gene; V was cut back by 2 bases and J by 7 bases. CDR3 in amino acids: CASSQTLAGGPGEQYF. The CDR3 DNA reads as TGTGCCAGCAGCCAAACCCTAGCGGGGGGGCCTGGGGAGCAGTACTTC.

This clone came up a few times. The chain employs TRBV25-1 and TRBJ1-2; TRBD1 matches at 10 bases. Trimming at V came to 1 base and at J to 2 bases, leaving 4 bases not matched to a gene. CDR3 length: 16 residues. CDR1 and CDR2 (germline): MGHDK, SYGVNS. CDR3 residues: CASSEFPGQGNYGYTF. Here the CDR3 DNA reads TGTGCCAGCAGTGAATTCCCGGGACAGGGGAACTATGGCTACACCTTC.

The rearrangement links TRBV7-2 to TRBJ2-7; 8 bases map to TRBD2. Germline assignment: CDR1 SGHTA and CDR2 FQGNSA. This CDR3 has 15 residues. V gave up 4 bases and J gave up 0 bases; unmatched junction bases: 5. This CDR3 is CASSYSGGHSYEQYF. The CDR3 nucleotides read TGTGCCAGCAGCTACTCGGGAGGGCACTCCTACGAGCAGTACTTC. Using reference TRBV7-2 and TRBJ2-7 for the parts outside the CDR3, the full variable domain is GAGVSQSPSNKVTEKGKDVELRCDPISGHTALYWYRQSLGQGLEFLIYFQGNSAPDKSGLPSDRFSAERTGGSVSTLTIQRTQQEDSAVYLCASSYSGGHSYEQYFGPGTRLTVT.

The CDR3 bases are TGTGCCAGCAGCTTCGGGTCTTCCTACGAGCAGTACTTC. As protein: CASSFGSSYEQYF. This chain connects TRBV9 to TRBJ2-7, with D uncertain. Germline V gives CDR1 SGDLS, CDR2 YYNGEE. Between the trimmed V and J ends, which lost 4 bases and 1 base, there was a span of 9 bases. The CDR3 consists of 13 residues.

The chain couples TRBV29-1 to TRBJ2-7, with D uncertain. V was shortened by 0 bases and J by 2 bases, with 11 bases between the two germline ends. The CDR3 has 14 residues. Germline CDR1 and CDR2: SQVTM and ANQGSEA. CDR3 nucleotide sequence: TGCAGCGTTGAAGATCGTCCCAGAACCTACGAGCAGTACTTC. Translation: CSVEDRPRTYEQYF.

The rearrangement links TRBV30 to TRBJ2-1; 12 nucleotides align to TRBD2. Trimming at V came to 5 bases and at J to 8 bases, leaving 10 bases not matched to a gene. Germline values: CDR1 GTSNPN, CDR2 SVGIG (reference sequence). CDR3 length equals 15 residues. The DNA of the CDR3 is TGTGCCTGGGCCCTCACTAGCGGGGGGATGCATGAGCAGTTCTTC. Translation: CAWALTSGGMHEQFF.

The chain uses TRBV7-2 and TRBJ1-2, with TRBD1 matching over 7 bases. The germline CDR1 and CDR2 sequences are SGHTA and FQGNSA. V shed 5 bases, J shed 6 bases, and the junction held 9 bases outside the gene matches. The CDR3 is 14 amino acids. CDR3 loop: CASSMRRGTDGYTF. DNA for the CDR3: TGTGCCAGCAGCATGCGCAGGGGGACGGATGGCTACACCTTC.

The chain employs TRBV11-2 and TRBJ2-5; a possible D gene is TRBD1 (5 bases). The CDR3 has 17 amino acids. V dropped 0 bases and J dropped 4 bases, with 18 bases sitting between them. Germline V CDR1 and CDR2: SGHAT, FQNNGV. CDR3 sequence: CASSLDLRVRVRETQYF. Written as DNA, the CDR3 is TGTGCCAGCAGCTTAGATCTACGTGTCAGGGTGAGAGAGACCCAGTACTTC.

This clone was recorded only once. CDR3 sequence reads: CASSLDRSGRAGEQYF. CDR3 in DNA: TGTGCCAGCAGCTTAGACCGTAGCGGGAGGGCCGGCGAGCAGTACTTC. The V and J genes are TRBV7-2 and TRBJ2-7; TRBD2 matches at 11 bases. Trimming took 1 base from V and 6 from J; bases not matched to a gene: 8. Germline values: CDR1 SGHTA, CDR2 FQGNSA. This CDR3 is built from 16 residues.

The chain couples TRBV2 to TRBJ1-5, with 12 bases that match TRBD1. The CDR3 runs 17 residues. Germline V CDR1 and CDR2: SNHLY, FYNNEI. V shed 6 bases and J 4 bases; nucleotides not matched to a gene: 10. The CDR3 region has the DNA TGTGCCAGCAGAAGGGGGACAGGGGGCATCGGAAATCAGCCCCAGCATTTT. This codes for CASRRGTGGIGNQPQHF.

The chain is built from TRBV6-5 and TRBJ2-6; perhaps TRBD2 as D (6 bases). CDR1 and CDR2 (germline): MNHEY, SVGAGI. Trimming stripped 5 bases from V and 1 base from J, with 6 bases between. This CDR3 spans 14 amino acids. DNA for the CDR3: TGTGCCAGCAGTGGAGGGTCTGGGGCCAACGTCCTGACTTTC. Translation: CASSGGSGANVLTF.

V gene TRBV14 combines with J gene TRBJ1-3; D ambiguous. The CDR3 is 13 amino acids. The germline gives CDR1 SGHDN, CDR2 FVKESK. Trimming shortened V by 1 base and J by 5 bases, and 6 bases separated the two germline ends. This chain's CDR3 is CASSQVTRNTIYF. The CDR3 DNA sequence: TGTGCCAGCAGCCAAGTCACTCGAAACACCATATATTTT.